This record looks at one T cell receptor (beta chain) sequence and its context. The record originates from a study of T cell changes during pregnancy in multiple sclerosis. Here immunoSEQ multiplex PCR was the method, and the copy in TCRdb shows in-frame clones only, minus some. The table includes under 20,000 clones, around 85% detected once. Trimming took off 5 bases at V and 1 base at J, with 6 bases between the two ends. CDR1 is SGHAT, CDR2 FQNNGV, per germline. This CDR3 contains 13 residues. This receptor was identified in a female donor with multiple sclerosis, enrolled in a pregnancy study. Material: CD8+ T cells from peripheral blood mononuclear cells, obtained after pregnancy. The rearrangement links TRBV11-2 to TRBJ1-5; D is ambiguous. CDR3 DNA sequence: TGTGCCAGCAGCCAGACAAGCAATCAGCCCCAGCATTTT. Encoded protein: CASSQTSNQPQHF.